The clone carrying this TCR beta chain has a handful of counts. Its target is unknown. Germline V gene lookup returns CDR1 LGHDT and CDR2 YNNKEL (reference sequence). After removal of 6 bases from V and 8 bases from J, the junction contained 12 bases not matched to a gene. The CDR3 runs to 14 residues. This specimen comes from a study of vaccination effects on CD4 cells after COVID-19. Whole-study context: Post-vaccine specimens arrived a median 72 days past the second dose.

The data were produced by immunoSEQ multiplex PCR, yet TCRdb's version contains in-frame clones alone and is incomplete. Of more than 20,000 clones in the sample, about 73% are singletons; the top ten hold 7% to 9.5%. The ViraFEST assay expanded antigen-specific CD4+ T cells with viral peptide pools before sequencing. Scientists isolated CD4+ T cells after a roughly 10-day culture period ended. Each participant was administered two doses of either the BNT162b2 or the mRNA-1273 vaccine. Each culture had half its medium swapped for IL-2 medium on days 3 and 7. Study-wide results and caveats: Within healthy vaccinees, only 1 of 255 vaccine-induced clones displayed cross-reactivity with common cold coronaviruses.

This chain connects TRBV3-1 (or the pseudogene TRBV3-2) to TRBJ1-2; TRBD1 agrees at 7 bases. The TCR sequence derives from a human donor who received a COVID-19 vaccine. This specimen was CD4+ T cells from PBMCs cultured with SARS-CoV-2 spike peptides, taken after COVID-19 vaccination. The CDR3 region has the DNA TGTGCCAGCAGTGCCGGGACAGATGCTTTGGGCTACACCTTC. This sequence encodes CASSAGTDALGYTF.